The entry that follows covers one T cell receptor (beta chain) sequence. The library came from three nested PCR rounds adapted from ARM-PCR protocols. TCRdb analysed the multiplex PCR reads with MiXCR anew, one entry per CDR3 protein. The table has about 76,000 distinct CDR3 sequences, around 65% seen once. This sample's RNA came from whole unsorted tissue. The data originate from a study of tumor and adjacent non-tumor tissue in lung cancer. The CDR3 extends over 16 amino acids. Germline V gives CDR1 MGHRA, CDR2 YSYEKL. J lost 6 bases, V lost 1 base, and 10 bases had no gene match. The sample comprised lung tumor tissue. The clonotype comes from a woman between 65 and 79 years old with non-small cell lung cancer. The chain combines TRBV4-1 with TRBJ2-7, with 9 nucleotides matching TRBD1. The CDR3 sequence: CASSQVLGQGVSEQYF. CDR3 DNA: TGCGCCAGCAGCCAAGTATTGGGACAGGGTGTCAGCGAGCAGTACTTC.